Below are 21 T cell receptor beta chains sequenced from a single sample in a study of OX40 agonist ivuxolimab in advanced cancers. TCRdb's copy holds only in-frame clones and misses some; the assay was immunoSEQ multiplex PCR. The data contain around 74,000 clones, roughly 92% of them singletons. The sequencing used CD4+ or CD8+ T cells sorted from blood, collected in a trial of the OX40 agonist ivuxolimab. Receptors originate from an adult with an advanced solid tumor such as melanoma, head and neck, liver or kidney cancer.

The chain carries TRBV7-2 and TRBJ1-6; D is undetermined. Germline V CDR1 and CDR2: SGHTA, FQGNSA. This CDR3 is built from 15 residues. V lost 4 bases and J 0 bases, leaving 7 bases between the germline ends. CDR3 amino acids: CASSSRGSYNSPLHF. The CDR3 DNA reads TGTGCCAGCAGCTCACGTGGCTCCTATAATTCACCCCTCCACTTT.

The CDR3 DNA reads as TGTGCCAGCGTAACAGGGTACGGTGAGCAGTTCTTC. Protein: CASVTGYGEQFF. The chain has TRBV11-2 and TRBJ2-1; the D gene is possibly TRBD1 (6 bases). Germline V gene data show CDR1 as SGHAT and CDR2 as FQNNGV. The V end lost 8 bases, the J end lost 9 bases, and 14 bases lay between the germline ends. The CDR3 runs to 12 residues. Variable domain in full (rest from reference TRBV11-2 and TRBJ2-1): EAGVAQSPRYKIIEKRQSVAFWCNPISGHATLYWYQQILGQGPKLLIQFQNNGVVDDSQLPKDRFSAERLKGVDSTLKIQPAKLEDSAVYLCASVTGYGEQFFGPGTRLTVL.

The CDR3, as DNA: TGTGCCAGCAGCCAATCAACTAGCACCGGGGAGCTGTTTTTT. Protein product: CASSQSTSTGELFF. This chain uses TRBV16 with TRBJ2-2; possibly TRBD2 for D (5 bases). The CDR3 is made up of 14 amino acids. The V gene's germline CDR1 is KGHSY and CDR2 FQNENV. Trimming left V 0 bases short and J 4 bases short, with 6 bases between.

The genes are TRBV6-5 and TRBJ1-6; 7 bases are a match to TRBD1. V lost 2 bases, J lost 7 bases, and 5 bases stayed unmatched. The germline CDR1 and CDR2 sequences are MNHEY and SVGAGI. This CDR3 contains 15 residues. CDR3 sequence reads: CASSYGEQGNSPLHF. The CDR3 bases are TGTGCCAGCAGTTACGGCGAACAGGGGAATTCACCCCTCCACTTT.

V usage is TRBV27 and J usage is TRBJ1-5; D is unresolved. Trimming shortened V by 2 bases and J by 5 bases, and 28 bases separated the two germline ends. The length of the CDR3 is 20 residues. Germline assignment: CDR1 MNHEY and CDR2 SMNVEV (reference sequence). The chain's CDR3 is CASSLTGSTLSSTGDQPQHF. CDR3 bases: TGTGCCAGCAGTTTAACCGGGAGTACCCTATCCTCTACCGGCGATCAGCCCCAGCATTTT.

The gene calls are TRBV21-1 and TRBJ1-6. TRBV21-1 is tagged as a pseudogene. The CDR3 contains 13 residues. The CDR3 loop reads CASSTTRGSPLHF. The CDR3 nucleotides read TGTGCCAGCAGCACCACGCGGGGTTCACCCCTCCACTTT.

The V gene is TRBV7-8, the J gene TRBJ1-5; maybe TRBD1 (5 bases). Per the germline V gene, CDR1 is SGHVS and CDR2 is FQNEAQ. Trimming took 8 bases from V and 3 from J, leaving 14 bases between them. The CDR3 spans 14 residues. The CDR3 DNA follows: TGTGCCAGCGGTTGGGGGGGATTCAATCAGCCCCAGCATTTT. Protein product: CASGWGGFNQPQHF.

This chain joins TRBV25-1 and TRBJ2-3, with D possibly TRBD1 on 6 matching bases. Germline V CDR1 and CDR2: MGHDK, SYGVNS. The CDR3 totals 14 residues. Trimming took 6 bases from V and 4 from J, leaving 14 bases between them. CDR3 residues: CASRRGTFSDTQYF. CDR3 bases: TGTGCCAGCAGAAGGGGGACCTTCTCAGATACGCAGTATTTT.

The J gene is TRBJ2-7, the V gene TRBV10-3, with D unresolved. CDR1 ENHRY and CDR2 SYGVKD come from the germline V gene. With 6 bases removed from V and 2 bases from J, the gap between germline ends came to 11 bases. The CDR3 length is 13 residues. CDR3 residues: CAISGAGAYEQYF. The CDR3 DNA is TGTGCCATCAGCGGTGCTGGGGCCTACGAGCAGTACTTC.

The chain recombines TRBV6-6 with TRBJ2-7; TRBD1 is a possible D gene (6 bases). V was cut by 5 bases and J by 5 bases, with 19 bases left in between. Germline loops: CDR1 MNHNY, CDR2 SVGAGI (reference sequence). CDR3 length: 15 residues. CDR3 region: CASSLTGSDTNEQYF. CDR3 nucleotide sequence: TGTGCCAGCAGTCTAACAGGGAGCGATACTAACGAGCAGTACTTC.

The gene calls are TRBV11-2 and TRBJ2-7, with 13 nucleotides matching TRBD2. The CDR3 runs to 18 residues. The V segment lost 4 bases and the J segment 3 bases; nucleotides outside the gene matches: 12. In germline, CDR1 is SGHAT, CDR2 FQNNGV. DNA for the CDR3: TGTGCCAGCAGCTCAGTTAGGAGACTAGCGGGGGGCAACTACGAGCAGTACTTC. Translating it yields CASSSVRRLAGGNYEQYF.

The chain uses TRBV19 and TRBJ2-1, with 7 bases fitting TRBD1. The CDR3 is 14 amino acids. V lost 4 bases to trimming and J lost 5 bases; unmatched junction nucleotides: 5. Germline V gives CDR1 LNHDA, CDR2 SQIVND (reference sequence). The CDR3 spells CASSTRDSHNEQFF. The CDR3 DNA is TGTGCCAGTAGTACACGGGACAGCCACAATGAGCAGTTCTTC.

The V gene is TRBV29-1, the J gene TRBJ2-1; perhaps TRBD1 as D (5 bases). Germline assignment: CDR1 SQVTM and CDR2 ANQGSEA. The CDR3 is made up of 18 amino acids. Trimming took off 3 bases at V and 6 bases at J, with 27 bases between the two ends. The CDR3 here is CSVDTDLEASRGFNEQFF. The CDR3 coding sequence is TGCAGCGTTGACACGGATCTAGAAGCCTCAAGGGGCTTCAATGAGCAGTTCTTC.

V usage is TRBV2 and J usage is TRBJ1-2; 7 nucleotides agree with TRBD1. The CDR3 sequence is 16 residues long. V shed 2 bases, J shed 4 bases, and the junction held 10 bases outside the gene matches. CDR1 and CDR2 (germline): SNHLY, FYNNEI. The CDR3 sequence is CASSERQGISAYGYTF. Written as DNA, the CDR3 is TGTGCCAGCAGTGAAAGACAGGGCATCAGCGCCTATGGCTACACCTTC.

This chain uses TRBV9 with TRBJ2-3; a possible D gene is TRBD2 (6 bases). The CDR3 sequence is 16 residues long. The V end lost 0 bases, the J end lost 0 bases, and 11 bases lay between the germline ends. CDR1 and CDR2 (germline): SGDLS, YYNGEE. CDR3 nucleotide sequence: TGTGCCAGCAGCGTAGGATTAGGGACTAGCACAGATACGCAGTATTTT. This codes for CASSVGLGTSTDTQYF. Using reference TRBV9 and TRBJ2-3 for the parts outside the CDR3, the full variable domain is DSGVTQTPKHLITATGQRVTLRCSPRSGDLSVYWYQQSLDQGLQFLIQYYNGEERAKGNILERFSAQQFPDLHSELNLSSLELGDSALYFCASSVGLGTSTDTQYFGPGTRLTVL.

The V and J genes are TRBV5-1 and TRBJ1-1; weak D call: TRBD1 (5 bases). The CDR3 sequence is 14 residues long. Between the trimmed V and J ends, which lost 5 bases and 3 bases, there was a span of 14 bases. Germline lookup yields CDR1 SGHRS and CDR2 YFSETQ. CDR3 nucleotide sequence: TGCGCCAGCAGTTCTCTAGGGGTGGACACTGAAGCTTTCTTT. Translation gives CASSSLGVDTEAFF.

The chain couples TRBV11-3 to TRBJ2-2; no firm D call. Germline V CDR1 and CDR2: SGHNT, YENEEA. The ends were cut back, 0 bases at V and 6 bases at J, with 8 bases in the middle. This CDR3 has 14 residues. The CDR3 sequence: CASSLDRWAGELFF. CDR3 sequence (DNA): TGTGCCAGCAGCTTAGATCGGTGGGCCGGGGAGCTGTTTTTT.

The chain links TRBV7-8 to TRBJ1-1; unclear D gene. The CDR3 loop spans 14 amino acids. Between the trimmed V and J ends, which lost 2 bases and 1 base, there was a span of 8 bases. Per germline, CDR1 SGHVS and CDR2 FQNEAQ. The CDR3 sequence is CASSLLQGNTEAFF. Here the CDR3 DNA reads TGTGCCAGCAGCTTATTACAAGGGAACACTGAAGCTTTCTTT.

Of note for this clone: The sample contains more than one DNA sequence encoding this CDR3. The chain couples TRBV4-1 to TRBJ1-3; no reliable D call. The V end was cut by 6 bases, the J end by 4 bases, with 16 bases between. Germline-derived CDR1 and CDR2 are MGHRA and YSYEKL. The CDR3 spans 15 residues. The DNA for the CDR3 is TGCGCCAGCAGTCTGAGCCATATCTCCGGAAACACCATATATTTT. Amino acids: CASSLSHISGNTIYF.

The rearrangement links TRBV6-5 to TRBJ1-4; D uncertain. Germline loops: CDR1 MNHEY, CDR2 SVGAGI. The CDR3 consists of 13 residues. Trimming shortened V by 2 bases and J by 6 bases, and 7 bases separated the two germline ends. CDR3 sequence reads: CASSYHADEKLFF. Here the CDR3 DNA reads TGTGCCAGCAGTTACCATGCGGATGAAAAACTGTTTTTT.

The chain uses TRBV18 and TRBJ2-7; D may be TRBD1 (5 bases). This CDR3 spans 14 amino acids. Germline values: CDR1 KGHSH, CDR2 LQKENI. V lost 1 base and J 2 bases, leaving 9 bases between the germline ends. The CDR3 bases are TGTGCCAGCTCACCACAGGACATACCCTACGAGCAGTACTTC. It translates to CASSPQDIPYEQYF.